A selection of T cell receptor beta chains follows, all from one sample in a study of blood T cell repertoires in COVID-19. Assay used: immunoSEQ multiplex PCR; TCRdb lists only in-frame clones, some missing. Here the sample spans 70,000 or so clones, roughly 80% being singletons. Material for sequencing was peripheral blood. The receptors shown here come from a man aged 55 to 70 with acute or convalescent COVID-19. Both conserved end residues are part of each CDR3. A D gene is named only where the DNA matches it firmly. Clone size, where shown, is once, few, many, or a class for clones that have expanded.

j_call clone_size d_call v_call cdr3_nt cdr3_aa
TRBJ1-1 NA NA TRBV5-1 TGCGCCAGCAGCCATGGGCCCGGGAACACTGAAGCTTTCTTT CASSHGPGNTEAFF
TRBJ1-2 once NA TRBV3-1/TRBV3-2 TGTGCCAGCAGCCAATTCTTACAGGGTATCGGGAGGCTTGGCTACACCTTC CASSQFLQGIGRLGYTF
TRBJ2-7 NA TRBD1 TRBV5-4 TGTGCCAGCAGCGCCCGGGACAGGGGAGGCTACGAGCAGTACTTC CASSARDRGGYEQYF
TRBJ1-1 NA NA TRBV4-3 TGCGCCAGCAGCCAAGATGCAGGGAGGGCTGAAGCTTTCTTT CASSQDAGRAEAFF
TRBJ2-2 NA NA TRBV5-1 TGCGCCAGCAGTGGTTCAGGGAACGCCGGGGAGCTGTTTTTT CASSGSGNAGELFF
TRBJ2-1 NA NA TRBV4-2 TGTGCCAGCAGCCAAGTCGGGCGGGTCTATGAGCAGTTCTTC CASSQVGRVYEQFF
TRBJ1-1 NA NA TRBV18 TGTGCCAGCTCAGCTACCGGGACTCCCTCCACTGAAGCTTTCTTT CASSATGTPSTEAFF
TRBJ2-7 NA NA TRBV7-9 TGTGCCAGCAGCTCCCTAGCACAAAGACCATACGAGCAGTACTTC CASSSLAQRPYEQYF
TRBJ2-1 NA TRBD2 TRBV3-1/TRBV3-2 TGTGCCAGCAGCTTCGGACTAGCGGGCACCCACAATGAGCAGTTCTTC CASSFGLAGTHNEQFF
TRBJ1-6 NA NA TRBV7-6 TGTGCCAGCAGCCCGGGGACACTCCCGGGATATTCACCCCTCCACTTT CASSPGTLPGYSPLHF
TRBJ1-5 NA TRBD1 TRBV7-2 TGTGCCAGCAGCTTAGCCCCGGGACAGGGTCAGCCCCAGCATTTT CASSLAPGQGQPQHF
TRBJ2-1 NA TRBD1 TRBV7-3 TGTGCCAGCAGCTTAACCACAGGGGGCTACAATGAGCAGTTCTTC CASSLTTGGYNEQFF
TRBJ1-5 NA NA TRBV4-3 TGCGCCAGCAGCCAAGATAGGGACTTTAATCAGCCCCAGCATTTT CASSQDRDFNQPQHF